This passage covers 20 T cell receptor beta chains from one sample sequenced in a study of blood T cell repertoires in COVID-19. The assay was immunoSEQ multiplex PCR, and TCRdb's table has in-frame clones only and misses some. Of 90,000 to 150,000 clones in the sample, 85% are singletons; the top ten hold 11%. Sequencing was done on a sample of peripheral blood. These receptor sequences come from a man at least 80 years old with acute or convalescent COVID-19.

The chain has TRBV27 and TRBJ1-2; D perhaps matches TRBD1 (6 bases). The CDR3 contains 13 residues. Germline V gene lookup returns CDR1 MNHEY and CDR2 SMNVEV (reference sequence). V dropped 3 bases and J dropped 8 bases, with 13 bases sitting between them. This CDR3 is CASSFWAQGGYTF. In DNA form, the CDR3 reads TGTGCCAGCAGTTTCTGGGCACAGGGAGGCTACACCTTC.

This chain joins TRBV3-1 (or the pseudogene TRBV3-2) and TRBJ2-3; possibly TRBD2 for D (5 bases). Germline CDR1 and CDR2: LGHDT and YNNKEL (reference sequence). V gave up 4 bases and J gave up 0 bases, with 14 bases separating them. This CDR3 contains 16 residues. The CDR3 loop reads CASSPGGLISTDTQYF. The CDR3 nucleotides read TGTGCCAGCAGCCCTGGTGGACTGATTAGCACAGATACGCAGTATTTT.

The chain links TRBV7-8 to TRBJ1-2; TRBD1 is a possible D gene (6 bases). The V end was cut by 0 bases, the J end by 4 bases, with 18 bases between. Germline CDR1 and CDR2: SGHVS and FQNEAQ. The CDR3 runs 17 residues. The chain's CDR3 is CASSLARTDRPLYGYTF. For the CDR3, the DNA is TGTGCCAGCAGCTTAGCGAGGACAGACAGACCCCTCTATGGCTACACCTTC.

The V call is TRBV5-1, the J call TRBJ2-5; D may be TRBD1 (5 bases). Germline V CDR1 and CDR2: SGHRS, YFSETQ. The CDR3 has 15 amino acids. V was shortened by 0 bases and J by 4 bases, with 13 bases between the two germline ends. The CDR3 DNA reads TGCGCCAGCAGCTTGGCAGGGTCGTCACGAGAGACCCAGTACTTC. The encoded protein is CASSLAGSSRETQYF. The full variable domain, in which reference TRBV5-1 and TRBJ2-5 provide the parts outside the CDR3, is KAGVTQTPRYLIKTRGQQVTLSCSPISGHRSVSWYQQTPGQGLQFLFEYFSETQRNKGNFPGRFSGRQFSNSRSEMNVSTLELGDSALYLCASSLAGSSRETQYFGPGTRLLVL.

CDR3 in DNA: TGTGCCAGTAGTATTTCGGCGACTCTTAATGAAAAACTGTTTTTT. Amino acids: CASSISATLNEKLFF. The V gene is TRBV19, the J gene TRBJ1-4; D is ambiguous. The CDR3 is 15 residues long. CDR1 is LNHDA and CDR2 is SQIVND in the germline V gene (reference sequence). V was trimmed by 3 bases and J by 4 bases, leaving 12 bases between them.

The chain recombines TRBV3-1 (or the pseudogene TRBV3-2) with TRBJ2-7; 8 bases map to TRBD1. The length of the CDR3 is 13 residues. Germline trimming cut 8 bases from V and 5 bases from J; bases unmatched to any gene: 8. Per germline, CDR1 LGHDT and CDR2 YNNKEL (reference sequence). This CDR3 reads CASGRTGSNEQYF. For the CDR3, the DNA is TGTGCCAGCGGACGGACAGGGAGCAACGAGCAGTACTTC.

The DNA of the CDR3 is TGTGCCAGCAGCACGGGACAGCGCGGGAGCAATCAGCCCCAGCATTTT. This codes for CASSTGQRGSNQPQHF. This chain uses TRBV5-6 with TRBJ1-5; 7 bases agree with TRBD1. Trimming took 4 bases from V and 1 from J; bases not matched to a gene: 8. The germline gives CDR1 SGHDT, CDR2 YYEEEE. CDR3 length equals 16 residues.

V usage is TRBV19 and J usage is TRBJ1-5; weak D call: TRBD1 (6 bases). Germline V gene data show CDR1 as LNHDA and CDR2 as SQIVND (reference sequence). The CDR3 is made up of 15 amino acids. With 2 bases removed from V and 2 bases from J, the gap between germline ends came to 10 bases. The CDR3 region is CASSIIRTGNQPQHF. Here the CDR3 DNA reads TGTGCCAGTAGTATAATTAGGACAGGCAATCAGCCCCAGCATTTT.

The chain couples TRBV19 to TRBJ1-5; D is possibly TRBD1 (6 bases). This CDR3 has 16 residues. Trimming left V 4 bases short and J 0 bases short, with 13 bases between. Germline CDR1 reads LNHDA; CDR2 reads SQIVND (reference sequence). Here the CDR3 reads CASSTKTGYSNQPQHF. CDR3 nucleotide sequence: TGTGCCAGTAGTACTAAGACAGGCTATAGCAATCAGCCCCAGCATTTT.

The chain joins TRBV10-3 to TRBJ1-5; TRBD1 matches 9 bases. V trimming: 8 bases; J trimming: 3 bases; junction bases outside the gene matches: 2. CDR1 and CDR2 (germline): ENHRY, SYGVKD. The CDR3 has 13 residues. The CDR3, as DNA: TGTGCCATCGGGGACAGGGACAATCAGCCCCAGCATTTT. This translates into CAIGDRDNQPQHF.

This clone was detected once. The rearrangement joins TRBV9 to TRBJ1-1; 11 bases match TRBD1. This CDR3 region has 16 residues. The ends lost 4 bases at V and 5 bases at J; junction bases unmatched: 10. Germline loops: CDR1 SGDLS, CDR2 YYNGEE. This CDR3 is CASSTGTGGTGTEAFF. The CDR3 DNA reads as TGTGCCAGCAGCACGGGGACAGGGGGAACGGGAACTGAAGCTTTCTTT.

V is TRBV3-1 (or the pseudogene TRBV3-2) and J is TRBJ2-3; 8 positions agree with TRBD2. Trimming at V came to 4 bases and at J to 4 bases, leaving 1 base not matched to a gene. CDR1 LGHDT and CDR2 YNNKEL come from the germline V gene (reference sequence). This CDR3 region has 13 residues. CDR3 sequence (DNA): TGTGCCAGCAGCCTAGCGGGGCCAGATACGCAGTATTTT. It is translated as CASSLAGPDTQYF.

This clone was observed a single time. V gene TRBV5-5 combines with J gene TRBJ2-1, with a possible D match to TRBD1 (6 bases). Deletions cut 6 bases from V and 3 bases from J, with 13 bases between. This CDR3 is 14 amino acids long. The germline CDR1 and CDR2 sequences are SGHKS and YYEKEE (reference sequence). In DNA, the CDR3 is TGTGCCAGCAAGAAGGACAGAATCTACAATGAGCAGTTCTTC. Protein sequence: CASKKDRIYNEQFF.

The rearrangement uses TRBV5-4 and TRBJ2-1; TRBD1 matches 8 bases. Germline CDR1 and CDR2: SGHNT and YYREEE (reference sequence). With V trimmed by 4 bases and J by 8 bases, 14 bases remained unmatched. This CDR3 region has 16 residues. The CDR3 sequence is CASSDWEDRVGDEQFF. CDR3 coding DNA: TGTGCCAGCAGCGATTGGGAGGACAGGGTCGGTGATGAGCAGTTCTTC.

This rearrangement joins TRBV27 to TRBJ2-2, with D tentatively TRBD2 (5 bases). The CDR3 has 14 amino acids. Per germline, CDR1 MNHEY and CDR2 SMNVEV (reference sequence). Trimming removed 8 bases from V and 8 bases from J, with 18 bases in between. The CDR3 bases are TGTGCCAGCGGACTGTTCGAGCCGATGGGGGAGCTGTTTTTT. This encodes CASGLFEPMGELFF.

On this clone: A read error is possible here, since a much larger clone lies one base away. Other DNA sequences within the sample encode an identical CDR3. The chain carries TRBV14 and TRBJ1-2; D remains ambiguous. The germline V gene has CDR1 SGHDN and CDR2 FVKESK. The CDR3 is made up of 12 amino acids. The CDR3 region has the DNA TGTGCCAGTAGCCCGTCCTCTTATGGCTACACCTTC. Translation gives CASSPSSYGYTF.

This rearrangement joins TRBV2 to TRBJ1-6; a possible D gene is TRBD1 (5 bases). This CDR3 region has 14 residues. Germline assignment: CDR1 SNHLY and CDR2 FYNNEI. V lost 4 bases and J lost 7, with 11 bases in between. This chain's CDR3 is CASSATTANSPLHF. The CDR3 DNA is TGTGCCAGCAGTGCCACGACAGCAAATTCACCCCTCCACTTT.

The chain links TRBV7-3 to TRBJ1-2; 8 bases are shared with TRBD1. J gave up 2 bases and V 5 bases, and 4 bases lay outside the gene matches. The V gene's germline CDR1 is SGHTA and CDR2 FQGTGA. This CDR3 comprises 14 residues. CDR3 DNA: TGTGCCAGCAGCCCGGACAGGGCCAACTATGGCTACACCTTC. Translation gives CASSPDRANYGYTF.

V gene TRBV9 combines with J gene TRBJ1-4, with TRBD1 identical over 7 bases. This CDR3 comprises 16 residues. J gave up 5 bases and V 3 bases, and 10 bases lay outside the gene matches. Germline V CDR1 and CDR2: SGDLS, YYNGEE. This chain's CDR3 is CASSANTGTVNEKLFF. CDR3 DNA: TGTGCCAGCAGCGCGAATACCGGGACAGTAAATGAAAAACTGTTTTTT.

The chain joins TRBV5-1 to TRBJ1-6; 8 bases line up with TRBD1. The CDR3 length is 14 residues. V gave up 5 bases and J gave up 7 bases; unmatched junction bases: 5. Germline CDR1 reads SGHRS; CDR2 reads YFSETQ. The CDR3 DNA reads TGCGCCAGCAGTCCCGGGACAGGAAATTCACCCCTCCACTTT. It encodes CASSPGTGNSPLHF.